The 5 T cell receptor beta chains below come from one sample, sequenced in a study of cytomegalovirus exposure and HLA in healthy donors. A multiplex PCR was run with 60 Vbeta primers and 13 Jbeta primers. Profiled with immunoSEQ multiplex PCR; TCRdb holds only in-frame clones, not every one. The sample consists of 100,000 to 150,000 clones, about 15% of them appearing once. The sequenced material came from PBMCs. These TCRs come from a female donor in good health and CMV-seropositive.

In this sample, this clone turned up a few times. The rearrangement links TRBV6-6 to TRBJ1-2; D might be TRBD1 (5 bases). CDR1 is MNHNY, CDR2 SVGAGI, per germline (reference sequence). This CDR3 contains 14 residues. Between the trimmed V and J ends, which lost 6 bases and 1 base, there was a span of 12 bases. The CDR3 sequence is CASSLPGHNYGYTF. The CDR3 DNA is TGTGCCAGCAGCCTACCAGGGCATAACTATGGCTACACCTTC.

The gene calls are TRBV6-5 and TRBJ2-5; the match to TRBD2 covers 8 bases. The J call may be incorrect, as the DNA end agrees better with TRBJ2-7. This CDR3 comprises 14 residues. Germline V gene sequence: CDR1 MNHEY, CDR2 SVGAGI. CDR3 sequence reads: CASSRGLVFYEQYF. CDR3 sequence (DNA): TGTGCCAGCAGCCGGGGACTAGTCTTCTACGAGCAGTACTTC.

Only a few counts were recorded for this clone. The CDR3 bases are TGCGCCAGCAGCTTGAGGGACAGCAACACTGAAGCTTTCTTT. Its protein product is CASSLRDSNTEAFF. The genes are TRBV5-1 and TRBJ1-1; 7 bases are a match to TRBD1. This CDR3 spans 14 amino acids. The germline V gene has CDR1 SGHRS and CDR2 YFSETQ. V shed 1 base and J 2 bases; nucleotides not matched to a gene: 2.

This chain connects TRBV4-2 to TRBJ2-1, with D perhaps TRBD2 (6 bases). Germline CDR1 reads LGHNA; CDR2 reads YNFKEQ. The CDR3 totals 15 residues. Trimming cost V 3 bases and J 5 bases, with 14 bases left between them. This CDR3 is CASSHAGLLDNEQFF. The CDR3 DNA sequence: TGTGCCAGCAGCCACGCGGGACTCCTTGACAATGAGCAGTTCTTC.

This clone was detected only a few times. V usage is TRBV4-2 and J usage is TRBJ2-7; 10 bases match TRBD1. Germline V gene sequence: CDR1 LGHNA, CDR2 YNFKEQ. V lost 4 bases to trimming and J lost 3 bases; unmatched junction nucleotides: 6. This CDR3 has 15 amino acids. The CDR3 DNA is TGTGCCAGCAGCCGAGGGACAGGGGAAGTCTACGAGCAGTACTTC. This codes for CASSRGTGEVYEQYF.